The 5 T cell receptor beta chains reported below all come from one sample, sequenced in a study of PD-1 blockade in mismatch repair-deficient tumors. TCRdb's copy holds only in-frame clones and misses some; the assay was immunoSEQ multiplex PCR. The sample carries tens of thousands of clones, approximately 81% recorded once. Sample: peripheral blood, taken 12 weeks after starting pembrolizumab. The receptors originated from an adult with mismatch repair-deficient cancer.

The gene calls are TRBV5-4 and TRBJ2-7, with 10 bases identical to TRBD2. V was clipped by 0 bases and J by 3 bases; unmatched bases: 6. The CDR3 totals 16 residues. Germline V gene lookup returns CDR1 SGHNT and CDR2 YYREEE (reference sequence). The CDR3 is CASSLGLAGANYEQYF. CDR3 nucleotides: TGTGCCAGCAGCTTGGGACTAGCGGGTGCAAACTACGAGCAGTACTTC.

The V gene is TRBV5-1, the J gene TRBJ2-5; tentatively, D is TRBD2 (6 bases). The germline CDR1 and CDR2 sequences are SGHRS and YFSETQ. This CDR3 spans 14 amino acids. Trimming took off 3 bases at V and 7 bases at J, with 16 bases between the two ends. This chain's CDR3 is CASSYGGPERTQYF. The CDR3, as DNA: TGCGCCAGCAGCTACGGGGGTCCAGAGAGGACCCAGTACTTC.

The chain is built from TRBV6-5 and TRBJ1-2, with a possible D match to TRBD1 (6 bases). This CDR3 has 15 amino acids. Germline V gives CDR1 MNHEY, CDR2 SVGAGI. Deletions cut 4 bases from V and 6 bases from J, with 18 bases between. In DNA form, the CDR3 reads TGTGCCAGCAGTTTTCTTCTCCAGGGGAGTCATGGCTACACCTTC. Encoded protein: CASSFLLQGSHGYTF.

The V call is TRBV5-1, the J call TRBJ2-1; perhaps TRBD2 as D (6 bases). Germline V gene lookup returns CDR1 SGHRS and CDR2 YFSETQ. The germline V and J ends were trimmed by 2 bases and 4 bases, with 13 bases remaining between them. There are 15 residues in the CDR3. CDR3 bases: TGCGCCAGCAGCTTAACCCGGGAGCCTTACAATGAGCAGTTCTTC. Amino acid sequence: CASSLTREPYNEQFF.

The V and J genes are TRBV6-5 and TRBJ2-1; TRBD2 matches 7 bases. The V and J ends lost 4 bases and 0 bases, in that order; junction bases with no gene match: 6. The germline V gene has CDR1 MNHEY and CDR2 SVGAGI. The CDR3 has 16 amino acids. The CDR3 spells CASSLTLAVSYNEQFF. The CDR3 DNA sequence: TGTGCCAGCAGTTTAACTCTAGCGGTCTCCTACAATGAGCAGTTCTTC.